This TCR beta chain was captured by sequencing in a study of blood T cell repertoires in COVID-19. The authors' processing: Reference gene primer amplification in the assay estimated nucleated cell counts. Measured with immunoSEQ multiplex PCR; TCRdb has only the in-frame clones, and not every one. V and J calls and clone size are copied from that table; D and trimming were computed from the DNA. The table includes fewer than 500,000 clones, 87% detected once. Sample: PBMCs or T cells enriched from blood (not recorded which). The clonotype comes from a man in his thirties or forties who had recovered from COVID-19.

The DNA of the CDR3 is TGTGCCAGCGGAGACCCATACAGGGGTTATGGCTACACCTTC. Its translation is CASGDPYRGYGYTF. V gene TRBV2 combines with J gene TRBJ1-2; 7 bases are a match to TRBD1. In germline, CDR1 is SNHLY, CDR2 FYNNEI. The CDR3 contains 14 residues. Trimming at V came to 8 bases and at J to 5 bases, leaving 11 bases not matched to a gene.